The 21 T cell receptor beta chains given below trace back to one sample, sequenced in a study of T cell responses to AZD1222 COVID-19 vaccine. Sequencing used immunoSEQ multiplex PCR; TCRdb keeps in-frame clones, though not all of them. The sample records nearly 200,000 clones, approximately 94% being singletons. This material consisted of peripheral blood, taken 28 days after the second AZD1222 dose. The receptor set was obtained from an adult who received the AZD1222 COVID-19 vaccine.

The rearrangement joins TRBV6-1 to TRBJ2-2; TRBD1 might be the D (6 bases). This CDR3 region has 15 residues. The V gene's germline CDR1 is MNHNS and CDR2 SASEGT. The V end was cut by 7 bases, the J end by 3 bases, with 15 bases between. CDR3 loop: CASNSRDKYTGELFF. The CDR3 DNA sequence: TGTGCCAGCAACTCCCGGGACAAATACACCGGGGAGCTGTTTTTT.

The chain recombines TRBV12-5 with TRBJ1-1; D not resolved. The V gene's germline CDR1 is LGHNT and CDR2 FRNRAP. This CDR3 contains 12 residues. Trimming left V 1 base short and J 5 bases short, with 5 bases between. The CDR3 protein is CASGLGETEAFF. CDR3 coding DNA: TGTGCTAGTGGTTTGGGAGAGACTGAAGCTTTCTTT.

V usage is TRBV7-2 and J usage is TRBJ1-1; 8 bases are a match to TRBD1. The germline gives CDR1 SGHTA, CDR2 FQGNSA. The V and J ends lost 5 bases and 1 base, in that order; junction bases with no gene match: 9. The CDR3 has 16 amino acids. The CDR3 is CASSPLPGTGNTEAFF. For the CDR3, the DNA is TGTGCCAGCAGCCCACTCCCCGGGACAGGGAACACTGAAGCTTTCTTT.

The V call is TRBV19, the J call TRBJ2-1; D might be TRBD2 (6 bases). Trimming took 7 bases from V and 4 from J, leaving 17 bases between them. The germline V gene encodes CDR1 LNHDA and CDR2 SQIVND (reference sequence). The CDR3 has 15 amino acids. CDR3 bases: TGTGCCAGTACCACCTCCCACAGCGGGTACAATGAGCAGTTCTTC. Translation gives CASTTSHSGYNEQFF.

This chain joins TRBV28 and TRBJ2-7; 9 bases fit TRBD1. V lost 3 bases, J lost 6 bases, and 3 bases stayed unmatched. The germline gives CDR1 MDHEN, CDR2 SYDVKM. This CDR3 comprises 13 residues. The CDR3 DNA sequence: TGTGCCAGCAGTTTCGGGACAGGGATCGAGCAGTACTTC. Its protein product is CASSFGTGIEQYF.

The chain carries TRBV4-3 and TRBJ2-7; 9 positions match TRBD2. This CDR3 has 18 residues. J was trimmed by 0 bases and V by 0 bases; bases with no gene match: 9. Germline loops: CDR1 LGHNA, CDR2 YSLEER. CDR3 sequence (DNA): TGCGCCAGCAGCCAAGATAGAATAGCGGGGGCCCTCTCCTACGAGCAGTACTTC. It encodes CASSQDRIAGALSYEQYF.

This rearrangement joins TRBV16 to TRBJ2-1; 10 bases are shared with TRBD2. The CDR3 length is 16 residues. V was pared by 2 bases and J by 3 bases, with 4 bases of the junction left unmatched. CDR1 and CDR2 (germline): KGHSY, FQNENV. Here the CDR3 DNA reads TGTGCCAGCAGCCAAACCGGGACTAGCGACTACAATGAGCAGTTCTTC. The encoded protein is CASSQTGTSDYNEQFF.

The chain recombines TRBV29-1 with TRBJ1-2, with D unclear. CDR3 length: 12 amino acids. V gave up 4 bases and J gave up 4 bases, with 10 bases separating them. The germline gives CDR1 SQVTM, CDR2 ANQGSEA. CDR3 DNA sequence: TGCAGCGTTGCGTATACACCCTATGGCTACACCTTC. Residues: CSVAYTPYGYTF.

The V and J genes are TRBV7-6 and TRBJ1-6, with D tentatively TRBD1 (6 bases). Germline V gene data show CDR1 as SGHVS and CDR2 as FNYEAQ. The CDR3 has 15 residues. Trimming stripped 5 bases from V and 4 bases from J, with 12 bases between. The CDR3 sequence: CASSPAGHYNSPLHF. The CDR3 nucleotides are TGTGCCAGCAGCCCGGCGGGACATTATAATTCACCCCTCCACTTT.

The J gene is TRBJ1-6, the V gene TRBV2, with TRBD1 identical over 10 bases. This CDR3 region has 13 residues. Germline CDR1 is SNHLY and CDR2 is FYNNEI. V shed 6 bases, J shed 10 bases, and the junction held 3 bases outside the gene matches. CDR3 nucleotides: TGTGCCAGCAGGGACAGGGGGGTCTCACCCCTCCACTTT. Protein sequence: CASRDRGVSPLHF.

The chain uses TRBV9 and TRBJ1-2; TRBD1 matches at 9 bases. CDR1 is SGDLS and CDR2 is YYNGEE in the germline V gene. V lost 0 bases, J lost 8 bases, and 5 bases stayed unmatched. This CDR3 spans 14 amino acids. In DNA, the CDR3 is TGTGCCAGCAGCGTAGGACAGGGGGTAAGGGGCTACACCTTC. This gives the protein CASSVGQGVRGYTF.

The chain carries TRBV9 and TRBJ1-1; tentatively, D is TRBD1 (5 bases). Germline V gene data show CDR1 as SGDLS and CDR2 as YYNGEE. Trimming took off 2 bases at V and 1 base at J, with 6 bases between the two ends. The CDR3 is made up of 13 amino acids. CDR3 sequence: CASSVRENTEAFF. Here the CDR3 DNA reads TGTGCCAGCAGCGTCAGGGAGAACACTGAAGCTTTCTTT.

This chain connects TRBV2 to TRBJ1-1; D is perhaps TRBD1 (5 bases). This CDR3 is built from 14 residues. Trimming pared 4 bases from V and 4 bases from J, leaving 13 bases between. CDR1 SNHLY and CDR2 FYNNEI come from the germline V gene. In DNA, the CDR3 is TGTGCCAGCAGTGGGGCAGGGTGGACCACTGAAGCTTTCTTT. Translation: CASSGAGWTTEAFF.

V and J are TRBV5-1 and TRBJ2-7; tentative D call: TRBD1 (6 bases). The V end lost 5 bases, the J end lost 0 bases, and 18 bases lay between the germline ends. The CDR3 contains 16 residues. Germline-derived CDR1 and CDR2 are SGHRS and YFSETQ. CDR3 amino acids: CASRRTEPQSSYEQYF. The CDR3 DNA follows: TGCGCCAGCAGGAGGACAGAACCTCAGAGCTCCTACGAGCAGTACTTC.

This rearrangement joins TRBV7-9 to TRBJ1-1, with D hard to call. V was shortened by 5 bases and J by 11 bases, with 12 bases between the two germline ends. The CDR3 is made up of 11 amino acids. Germline V gene sequence: CDR1 SEHNR, CDR2 FQNEAQ (reference sequence). The CDR3: CASSPTSGAFF. The CDR3, as DNA: TGTGCCAGCAGCCCCACTTCTGGGGCTTTCTTT. The full variable domain, its missing parts supplied by reference TRBV7-9 and TRBJ1-1, is DTGVSQNPRHKITKRGQNVTFRCDPISEHNRLYWYRQTLGQGPEFLTYFQNEAQLEKSRLLSDRFSAERPKGSFSTLEIQRTEQGDSAMYLCASSPTSGAFFGQGTRLTVV.

The chain couples TRBV15 to TRBJ2-5; TRBD1 might be the D (5 bases). From germline, CDR1 is LNHNV and CDR2 YYDKDF (reference sequence). With 3 bases removed from V and 5 bases from J, the gap between germline ends came to 13 bases. This CDR3 region has 14 residues. The CDR3 protein is CATSRDQGGETQYF. CDR3 nucleotide sequence: TGTGCCACCAGCAGGGACCAGGGTGGGGAGACCCAGTACTTC.

The chain is built from TRBV28 and TRBJ2-7; tentative D call: TRBD2 (7 bases). Trimming took off 9 bases at V and 3 bases at J, with 18 bases between the two ends. This CDR3 spans 14 amino acids. In germline, CDR1 is MDHEN, CDR2 SYDVKM. In DNA form, the CDR3 reads TGTGCCAGTCGGGGGGCCGGCCCTTACTACGAGCAGTACTTC. Its protein is CASRGAGPYYEQYF.

The rearrangement uses TRBV6-5 and TRBJ1-2, with D unresolved. The germline V gene encodes CDR1 MNHEY and CDR2 SVGAGI. The CDR3 extends over 14 amino acids. V gave up 8 bases and J gave up 2 bases, with 15 bases separating them. This chain's CDR3 is CASQPPGVNYGYTF. As DNA, the CDR3 is TGTGCCAGCCAACCCCCCGGGGTAAACTATGGCTACACCTTC.

The chain carries TRBV6-5 and TRBJ2-1; TRBD1 matches 9 bases. The CDR3 has 15 residues. Trimming removed 2 bases from V and 6 bases from J; junction bases left unmatched: 5. The V gene's germline CDR1 is MNHEY and CDR2 SVGAGI. The CDR3 protein is CASSYIRTGVNEQFF. CDR3 DNA: TGTGCCAGCAGTTACATCAGGACAGGGGTCAATGAGCAGTTCTTC.

The rearrangement joins TRBV7-9 to TRBJ1-2; D is ambiguous. Germline V CDR1 and CDR2: SEHNR, FQNEAQ (reference sequence). The V and J ends lost 3 bases and 4 bases respectively, with 15 bases between them. CDR3 size: 15 residues. The CDR3 loop reads CASSFVLEGIYGYTF. CDR3 in DNA: TGTGCCAGCAGCTTTGTTCTCGAAGGGATCTATGGCTACACCTTC.

The CDR3 nucleotides read TGTGCCAGAAGCGACTCCAGGGGGCGAGCCAAAAACATTCAGTACTTC. Its translation is CARSDSRGRAKNIQYF. The chain couples TRBV5-3 to TRBJ2-4; 8 bases align to TRBD1. TRBV5-3 carries the ORF label, with uncertain function. This CDR3 contains 16 residues. With V trimmed by 4 bases and J by 0 bases, 6 bases remained unmatched.